Each of the 3 T cell receptor beta chains below was sequenced from the same sample in a study of prognosis after radiotherapy for stage I lung cancer. Genomic DNA provided the template from which TCR beta CDR3 was amplified by two-round multiplex PCR. The first round of PCR was done with primers that matched each TRBV and TRBJ gene. TCRdb re-called the multiplex PCR reads through MiXCR, storing one row per CDR3 protein. The table includes about 36,000 distinct CDR3 sequences, roughly a third detected once. The sequencing used PBMCs, collected before or after stereotactic body radiation therapy (not recorded which). All receptors derive from a donor of 50 years or more with non-small cell lung cancer.

This clonotype was detected many times. The CDR3 here is CASSLGNRGKTQYF. Here the CDR3 DNA reads TGTGCCAGCAGCTTAGGGAACAGGGGTAAGACCCAGTACTTC. This rearrangement joins TRBV13 to TRBJ2-5; 7 bases are shared with TRBD1. V lost 0 bases to trimming and J lost 6 bases; unmatched junction nucleotides: 4. This CDR3 comprises 14 residues. The germline V gene has CDR1 PRHDT and CDR2 FYEKMQ (reference sequence).

V usage is TRBV5-1 and J usage is TRBJ2-7, with 9 bases that match TRBD1. The V and J ends lost 3 bases and 6 bases, in that order; junction bases with no gene match: 4. The CDR3 sequence is 13 residues long. The germline V gene has CDR1 SGHRS and CDR2 YFSETQ. The CDR3 here is CASSWTGAVEQYF. The CDR3 DNA reads TGCGCCAGCAGCTGGACAGGGGCGGTCGAGCAGTACTTC.

Notes on this clonotype: A far larger clone is one nucleotide away, so this likely arose from a read error. CDR3 residues: CAIAGGLSGNTIYF. Here the CDR3 DNA reads TGTGCCATCGCTGGGGGTCTCTCTGGAAACACCATATATTTT. The V call is TRBV6-4, the J call TRBJ1-3, with D tentatively TRBD1 (5 bases). V was cut by 10 bases and J by 0 bases, with 13 bases left in between. Germline V lookup: CDR1 MRHNA, CDR2 SNTAGT. CDR3 length: 14 amino acids.